Shown below are 24 T cell receptor beta chains from a single sample sequenced in a study of T cell responses to AZD1222 COVID-19 vaccine (dated by TCRdb to the early 2020s). Sample time point, as interpreted from the label and publication: baseline before first vaccination. Library prep was done by the immunoSEQ multiplex PCR assay. The clones in this table, taken by TCRdb from immuneACCESS, are in-frame only. Not every clone is retained; where verified, under half of the shortfall comes from an unresolved V gene, and the cause of the rest is unknown. Here the sample has 130,000 or so clones; 85% to 90% occur a single time. Jointly, the top ten make up 2.5% to 4% of the sample. Source: peripheral blood, taken on day 0 of AZD1222 vaccination. These receptors all stem from an adult in good health.

The V gene is TRBV2, the J gene TRBJ1-1, with D unresolved. This CDR3 is built from 15 residues. CDR1 and CDR2 (germline): SNHLY, FYNNEI. Trimming removed 0 bases at V and 0 bases at J, with 8 bases between. In nucleotides, the CDR3 is TGTGCCAGCAGTGAAGCGAGAAACTTGAACACTGAAGCTTTCTTT. As protein: CASSEARNLNTEAFF.

V is TRBV19 and J is TRBJ1-4; D remains unclear. Trimming cost V 7 bases and J 0 bases, with 9 bases left between them. Germline CDR1 reads LNHDA; CDR2 reads SQIVND (reference sequence). The CDR3 length is 14 residues. The CDR3 nucleotides are TGTGCCAGTAACCCCGAGGCAACTAATGAAAAACTGTTTTTT. Its translation is CASNPEATNEKLFF.

This chain uses TRBV7-2 with TRBJ2-5; 7 nucleotides line up with TRBD1. The CDR3 is made up of 14 amino acids. Germline V lookup: CDR1 SGHTA, CDR2 FQGNSA. V was pared by 6 bases and J by 5 bases, with 9 bases of the junction left unmatched. As DNA, the CDR3 is TGTGCCAGCAGTTACAGACAGGGTAGCGAGACCCAGTACTTC. This gives the protein CASSYRQGSETQYF.

The rearrangement links TRBV28 to TRBJ1-5; a possible D gene is TRBD1 (5 bases). In germline, CDR1 is MDHEN, CDR2 SYDVKM. V dropped 7 bases and J dropped 2 bases, with 15 bases sitting between them. The CDR3 contains 15 residues. The CDR3 DNA follows: TGTGCCAGCAAAAGGGGATGGTATCGCAATCAGCCCCAGCATTTT. This translates into CASKRGWYRNQPQHF.

The sample holds one count of this clone. The chain employs TRBV7-8 and TRBJ2-7; no clear D. Germline CDR1 reads SGHVS; CDR2 reads FQNEAQ. V shed 2 bases and J shed 0 bases, with 17 bases lying between them. This CDR3 has 17 amino acids. The chain's CDR3 is CASSLYLVRLSSYEQYF. The CDR3 DNA follows: TGTGCCAGCAGCTTATATCTCGTCCGGTTGAGCTCCTACGAGCAGTACTTC.

The rearrangement uses TRBV27 and TRBJ1-4; D unresolved. The CDR3 totals 14 residues. Germline-derived CDR1 and CDR2 are MNHEY and SMNVEV (reference sequence). V lost 2 bases, J lost 4 bases, and 8 bases lay in between. The CDR3 bases are TGTGCCAGCAGTTTAAGACGGGTTAATGAAAAACTGTTTTTT. Encoded protein: CASSLRRVNEKLFF. The entire variable domain, with the rest obtained from reference TRBV27 and TRBJ1-4, is as follows: EAQVTQNPRYLITVTGKKLTVTCSQNMNHEYMSWYRQDPGLGLRQIYYSMNVEVTDKGDVPEGYKVSRKEKRNFPLILESPSPNQTSLYFCASSLRRVNEKLFFGSGTQLSVL.

The chain recombines TRBV9 with TRBJ2-4, with D maybe TRBD2 (7 bases). The CDR3 has 15 amino acids. V lost 3 bases and J lost 7, with 17 bases in between. Germline V gives CDR1 SGDLS, CDR2 YYNGEE. CDR3 residues: CASSAREGVGNIQYF. CDR3 nucleotides: TGTGCCAGCAGCGCGAGGGAGGGGGTTGGGAACATTCAGTACTTC.

The chain combines TRBV7-2 with TRBJ2-5; possibly TRBD1 for D (5 bases). Per germline, CDR1 SGHTA and CDR2 FQGNSA. V lost 1 base and J 5 bases, leaving 14 bases between the germline ends. The CDR3 runs to 15 residues. CDR3 coding DNA: TGTGCCAGCAGCTTAGTCCCCGCAGGGTTGGAGACCCAGTACTTC. This translates into CASSLVPAGLETQYF.

The V call is TRBV6-2 or TRBV6-3, the J call TRBJ2-7; unclear D gene. The CDR3 has 14 amino acids. Germline V lookup: CDR1 MNHEY, CDR2 SVGEGT. Between the trimmed V and J ends, which lost 2 bases and 5 bases, there was a span of 13 bases. The CDR3 DNA is TGTGCCAGCAGTTACACCGGACCCCTCGACGAGCAGTACTTC. This translates into CASSYTGPLDEQYF.

J is TRBJ1-6 and V is TRBV30, with 7 bases aligning to TRBD1. The CDR3 is 14 residues long. In germline, CDR1 is GTSNPN, CDR2 SVGIG (reference sequence). The J segment lost 11 bases and the V segment lost 3 bases, leaving 10 bases of the junction unmatched. The CDR3 DNA sequence: TGTGCCTGGAGAAGGGACAGTGTATGGGCACCCCTCCACTTT. Its translation: CAWRRDSVWAPLHF.

The chain carries TRBV6-2 or TRBV6-3 and TRBJ1-2, with TRBD1 matching 9 bases. This CDR3 has 16 amino acids. The V gene end was trimmed by 5 bases and the J gene end by 4 bases; junction bases not matched to a gene: 11. Germline V gene data show CDR1 as MNHEY and CDR2 as SVGEGT. The CDR3 spells CASSNRTGVGFYGYTF. The CDR3, as DNA: TGTGCCAGCAGTAACCGGACAGGGGTAGGATTCTATGGCTACACCTTC.

This chain joins TRBV3-1 (or the pseudogene TRBV3-2) and TRBJ1-5; the D is unclear. The CDR3 is made up of 13 amino acids. Germline CDR1 and CDR2: LGHDT and YNNKEL (reference sequence). The V end was cut by 4 bases, the J end by 6 bases, with 10 bases between. The chain's CDR3 is CASSPLPGQPQHF. In DNA, the CDR3 is TGTGCCAGCAGCCCTCTTCCTGGTCAGCCCCAGCATTTT.

The J gene is TRBJ2-3, the V gene TRBV5-1; 9 positions agree with TRBD2. The V and J ends lost 1 base and 4 bases, in that order; junction bases with no gene match: 4. The CDR3 is 15 amino acids. CDR1 is SGHRS, CDR2 YFSETQ, per germline. CDR3 amino acids: CASSLRSGGSDTQYF. DNA for the CDR3: TGCGCCAGCAGCTTGAGAAGCGGGGGGTCAGATACGCAGTATTTT.

This clone showed up just a few times. The genes are TRBV5-1 and TRBJ2-7, with 7 positions matching TRBD1. This CDR3 spans 15 amino acids. CDR1 and CDR2 from the germline V gene are SGHRS and YFSETQ. V gave up 4 bases and J gave up 2 bases; unmatched junction bases: 9. The CDR3: CASSGATGNPYEQYF. The DNA for the CDR3 is TGCGCCAGCAGCGGAGCGACAGGGAATCCCTACGAGCAGTACTTC. The full variable domain, its missing parts supplied by reference TRBV5-1 and TRBJ2-7, is KAGVTQTPRYLIKTRGQQVTLSCSPISGHRSVSWYQQTPGQGLQFLFEYFSETQRNKGNFPGRFSGRQFSNSRSEMNVSTLELGDSALYLCASSGATGNPYEQYFGPGTRLTVT.

In its sample, this clone was seen once. The chain combines TRBV7-2 with TRBJ1-5; D ambiguous. Trimming took 1 base from V and 15 from J, leaving 13 bases between them. The CDR3 consists of 12 residues. CDR1 is SGHTA and CDR2 is FQGNSA in the germline V gene. The CDR3 protein is CASSLDTGIRHF. CDR3 bases: TGTGCCAGCAGCTTAGATACGGGCATTAGGCATTTT.

The V gene is TRBV19, the J gene TRBJ1-2, with D hard to call. Trimming left V 8 bases short and J 4 bases short, with 17 bases between. The CDR3 runs 14 residues. Germline assignment: CDR1 LNHDA and CDR2 SQIVND (reference sequence). CDR3 loop: CASPPRGTGYGYTF. DNA of the CDR3: TGTGCCAGTCCCCCCCGGGGAACGGGCTATGGCTACACCTTC.

With respect to this clone: Germline and junction disagree at one end, which may indicate a read error. The rearrangement uses TRBV4-1 and TRBJ1-1; possibly TRBD1 for D (6 bases). The germline V gene encodes CDR1 MGHRA and CDR2 YSYEKL. CDR3 length: 15 residues. CDR3 loop: CASSHTGQTNAEAFF. As DNA, the CDR3 is TGCGCCAGCAGCCATACTGGACAGACGAACGCTGAAGCTTTCTTT.

This chain uses TRBV7-2 with TRBJ1-1; D perhaps matches TRBD1 (5 bases). With 2 bases removed from V and 0 bases from J, the gap between germline ends came to 7 bases. This CDR3 region has 14 residues. Looked up from germline, CDR1 is SGHTA and CDR2 is FQGNSA. The CDR3, as DNA: TGTGCCAGCAGCTTAAACAGGATGAACACTGAAGCTTTCTTT. Protein sequence: CASSLNRMNTEAFF.

A single count supports this clone. V usage is TRBV2 and J usage is TRBJ2-2; the D gene is possibly TRBD1 (5 bases). Per the germline V gene, CDR1 is SNHLY and CDR2 is FYNNEI. Trimming stripped 6 bases from V and 8 bases from J, with 16 bases between. This CDR3 has 14 amino acids. CDR3 region: CASRTLSGAGELFF. In DNA, the CDR3 is TGTGCCAGCAGGACGCTTAGTGGGGCGGGGGAGCTGTTTTTT.

This chain uses TRBV7-6 with TRBJ2-5; D unresolved. In germline, CDR1 is SGHVS, CDR2 FNYEAQ. With 3 bases removed from V and 1 base from J, the gap between germline ends came to 12 bases. This CDR3 is 15 amino acids long. CDR3 bases: TGTGCCAGCAGCTTGATGTTAGGAACCCAAGAGACCCAGTACTTC. Encoded protein: CASSLMLGTQETQYF.

J is TRBJ1-3 and V is TRBV5-1; D perhaps matches TRBD1 (5 bases). The CDR3 runs 16 residues. V lost 2 bases to trimming and J lost 0 bases, with 12 bases between them. CDR1 is SGHRS, CDR2 YFSETQ, per germline. Here the CDR3 reads CASSLTGPNSGNTIYF. DNA of the CDR3: TGCGCCAGCAGCTTAACAGGACCCAACTCTGGAAACACCATATATTTT. Variable domain in full (rest from reference TRBV5-1 and TRBJ1-3): KAGVTQTPRYLIKTRGQQVTLSCSPISGHRSVSWYQQTPGQGLQFLFEYFSETQRNKGNFPGRFSGRQFSNSRSEMNVSTLELGDSALYLCASSLTGPNSGNTIYFGEGSWLTVV.

This clone came up once. The gene calls are TRBV18 and TRBJ1-6; the D gene is possibly TRBD1 (5 bases). Germline V gene data show CDR1 as KGHSH and CDR2 as LQKENI. V lost 3 bases to trimming and J lost 6 bases, with 12 bases between them. The CDR3 is made up of 15 amino acids. The CDR3 is CASSPKGAGNSPLHF. The CDR3 region has the DNA TGTGCCAGCTCACCGAAAGGGGCGGGTAATTCACCCCTCCACTTT.

V gene TRBV19 combines with J gene TRBJ1-5; possibly TRBD1 for D (5 bases). Trimming took 10 bases from V and 7 from J, leaving 14 bases between them. Germline-derived CDR1 and CDR2 are LNHDA and SQIVND (reference sequence). The CDR3 has 12 residues. The CDR3 spells CATNQGEQPQHF. CDR3 nucleotides: TGTGCCACCAACCAAGGGGAACAGCCCCAGCATTTT.

The chain is built from TRBV5-1 and TRBJ1-1, with 9 bases that match TRBD1. Germline CDR1 and CDR2: SGHRS and YFSETQ. Trimming removed 2 bases from V and 5 bases from J; junction bases left unmatched: 10. CDR3 length equals 16 residues. In nucleotides, the CDR3 is TGCGCCAGCAGCTTTTCGCGAGGGACAGGGATGACTGAAGCTTTCTTT. This gives the protein CASSFSRGTGMTEAFF.